What follows are 29 T cell receptor beta chains derived from one specimen sequenced in a study of cytomegalovirus exposure and HLA in healthy donors. Both 60 Vbeta primers and 13 Jbeta primers went into the PCR. Data came from immunoSEQ multiplex PCR; TCRdb stores just in-frame clones and leaves some out. Of about 120,000 clones listed, roughly 69% were seen once; the top ten hold around 2%. The source material was PBMCs. The source is a human donor in good health.

This chain uses TRBV19 with TRBJ1-4; D possibly corresponds to TRBD1 (6 bases). The germline V gene has CDR1 LNHDA and CDR2 SQIVND (reference sequence). The CDR3 has 15 residues. V was clipped by 8 bases and J by 0 bases, with 13 bases between them. The CDR3 bases are TGTGCCAGTCAACGAGAGGGGGCAACTAATGAAAAACTGTTTTTT. Protein product: CASQREGATNEKLFF. Based on the CDR3 plus reference TRBV19 and TRBJ1-4, the full variable domain is DGGITQSPKYLFRKEGQNVTLSCEQNLNHDAMYWYRQDPGQGLRLIYYSQIVNDFQKGDIAEGYSVSREKKESFPLTVTSAQKNPTAFYLCASQREGATNEKLFFGSGTQLSVL.

V gene TRBV2 combines with J gene TRBJ2-3, with 8 bases fitting TRBD2. V lost 5 bases to trimming and J lost 4 bases; unmatched junction nucleotides: 11. The CDR3 sequence is 16 residues long. The germline gives CDR1 SNHLY, CDR2 FYNNEI. In nucleotides, the CDR3 is TGTGCCAGCAGTACTCGGGGGGGAGCTTCAGCAGATACGCAGTATTTT. Its translation is CASSTRGGASADTQYF.

The chain uses TRBV7-6 and TRBJ1-4, with D hard to call. There are 15 residues in the CDR3. From germline, CDR1 is SGHVS and CDR2 FNYEAQ. V was cut by 5 bases and J by 4 bases, with 14 bases left in between. CDR3 residues: CASSPTATVNEKLFF. Written as DNA, the CDR3 is TGTGCCAGCAGCCCAACCGCCACGGTTAATGAAAAACTGTTTTTT.

This clone was detected only a few times. The J gene is TRBJ2-1, the V gene TRBV2; TRBD1 might be the D (5 bases). Germline V CDR1 and CDR2: SNHLY, FYNNEI. This CDR3 is 12 amino acids long. Trimming shortened V by 6 bases and J by 7 bases, and 10 bases separated the two germline ends. This CDR3 is CASRGARNEQFF. The CDR3 region has the DNA TGTGCCAGCAGAGGGGCAAGGAATGAGCAGTTCTTC. The entire variable domain, with the rest obtained from reference TRBV2 and TRBJ2-1, is as follows: EPEVTQTPSHQVTQMGQEVILRCVPISNHLYFYWYRQILGQKVEFLVSFYNNEISEKSEIFDDQFSVERPDGSNFTLKIRSTKLEDSAMYFCASRGARNEQFFGPGTRLTVL.

The J gene is TRBJ2-3, the V gene TRBV19; 10 bases agree with TRBD1. Trimming removed 6 bases from V and 5 bases from J; junction bases left unmatched: 11. CDR1 LNHDA and CDR2 SQIVND come from the germline V gene (reference sequence). This CDR3 comprises 16 residues. The CDR3: CASSPRQGASLDTQYF. The CDR3 DNA reads as TGTGCCAGTAGCCCTCGACAGGGGGCCTCATTAGATACGCAGTATTTT.

V usage is TRBV5-1 and J usage is TRBJ2-1; 8 bases are a match to TRBD1. The CDR3 totals 15 residues. Unmatched junction bases numbered 8, after V lost 2 bases and J lost 7 bases. Germline CDR1 and CDR2: SGHRS and YFSETQ. Here the CDR3 reads CASSLTGGAGNEQFF. The CDR3 coding sequence is TGCGCCAGCAGCTTAACAGGGGGAGCAGGTAATGAGCAGTTCTTC.

V is TRBV25-1 and J is TRBJ1-3, with D possibly matching TRBD1 (5 bases). Trimming pared 2 bases from V and 0 bases from J, leaving 8 bases between. Germline V gene lookup returns CDR1 MGHDK and CDR2 SYGVNS. The CDR3 has 15 amino acids. CDR3 in amino acids: CASSERGSSGNTIYF. The CDR3 nucleotides are TGTGCCAGCAGTGAAAGGGGAAGCTCTGGAAACACCATATATTTT.

This clone was counted a single time. The chain has TRBV14 and TRBJ2-6; TRBD1 matches at 7 bases. The V and J ends lost 3 bases and 1 base, in that order; junction bases with no gene match: 12. The CDR3 spans 19 residues. CDR1 is SGHDN, CDR2 FVKESK, per germline. CDR3 residues: CASSHRQGFFWSGANVLTF. CDR3 coding DNA: TGTGCCAGCAGCCATCGACAGGGATTTTTCTGGTCTGGGGCCAACGTCCTGACTTTC.

The V call is TRBV19, the J call TRBJ2-7, with 12 bases matching TRBD2. J gave up 6 bases and V 6 bases, and 12 bases lay outside the gene matches. The CDR3 loop spans 16 amino acids. The V gene's germline CDR1 is LNHDA and CDR2 SQIVND (reference sequence). The CDR3: CASSDYQTSGRTEQYF. Written as DNA, the CDR3 is TGTGCCAGTAGCGACTACCAGACTAGCGGGAGAACCGAGCAGTACTTC.

This clone appeared a few times. This chain connects TRBV7-2 to TRBJ2-7; 7 bases match TRBD1. The V gene end was trimmed by 5 bases and the J gene end by 0 bases; junction bases not matched to a gene: 4. Germline CDR1 and CDR2: SGHTA and FQGNSA. CDR3 length: 14 amino acids. CDR3 sequence reads: CASSRQGSSYEQYF. In DNA form, the CDR3 reads TGTGCCAGCAGCCGACAGGGCAGCTCCTACGAGCAGTACTTC.

This chain uses TRBV4-2 with TRBJ2-1; a weak D match, TRBD1 (6 bases). Germline V gene data show CDR1 as LGHNA and CDR2 as YNFKEQ. With 1 base removed from V and 5 bases from J, the gap between germline ends came to 12 bases. CDR3 size: 15 residues. For the CDR3, the DNA is TGTGCCAGCAGCCAAGTGTGGGACATAGACAATGAGCAGTTCTTC. Protein: CASSQVWDIDNEQFF.

The chain is built from TRBV28 and TRBJ2-3, with a tentative D call TRBD2 (5 bases). Trimming cost V 4 bases and J 1 base, with 18 bases left between them. This CDR3 is 17 amino acids long. Per the germline V gene, CDR1 is MDHEN and CDR2 is SYDVKM. This CDR3 is CASSSPRPMRGTDTQYF. Written as DNA, the CDR3 is TGTGCCAGCAGTTCCCCCCGGCCGATGAGGGGCACAGATACGCAGTATTTT. Full variable domain (outside the CDR3, taken from reference TRBV28 and TRBJ2-3): DVKVTQSSRYLVKRTGEKVFLECVQDMDHENMFWYRQDPGLGLRLIYFSYDVKMKEKGDIPEGYSVSREKKERFSLILESASTNQTSMYLCASSSPRPMRGTDTQYFGPGTRLTVL.

The chain employs TRBV6-6 and TRBJ1-1; the match to TRBD1 covers 10 bases. CDR1 MNHNY and CDR2 SVGAGI come from the germline V gene (reference sequence). The length of the CDR3 is 14 residues. The junction had 9 bases not matched to a gene; V was cut back by 5 bases and J by 9 bases. The CDR3 reads CASSQETGGRKAFF. Written as DNA, the CDR3 is TGTGCCAGCAGTCAAGAGACAGGGGGCAGGAAAGCTTTCTTT.

V and J are TRBV28 and TRBJ2-2; TRBD1 agrees at 8 bases. V lost 5 bases to trimming and J lost 5 bases; unmatched junction nucleotides: 13. The CDR3 runs to 17 residues. The germline gives CDR1 MDHEN, CDR2 SYDVKM. CDR3 DNA: TGTGCCAGCAGTCACCCGGACAGGGCGGAGTTAACCGGGGAGCTGTTTTTT. Amino acid sequence: CASSHPDRAELTGELFF.

This chain links TRBV4-3 with TRBJ1-4; D gene unclear. With 1 base removed from V and 2 bases from J, the gap between germline ends came to 11 bases. The CDR3 totals 16 residues. CDR1 LGHNA and CDR2 YSLEER come from the germline V gene. In nucleotides, the CDR3 is TGCGCCAGCAGCCAAGTGCGGGCGGGGACTAATGAAAAACTGTTTTTT. This gives the protein CASSQVRAGTNEKLFF.

As regards this clone: Different DNA sequences within this sample yield the same CDR3. This chain links TRBV5-1 with TRBJ2-1; 7 nucleotides agree with TRBD2. This CDR3 contains 13 residues. The germline V gene encodes CDR1 SGHRS and CDR2 YFSETQ. The trim removed 0 bases at V and 6 bases at J, leaving 0 bases unmatched. The CDR3 protein is CASSLGLANEQFF. Here the CDR3 DNA reads TGCGCCAGCAGCTTGGGACTAGCCAATGAGCAGTTCTTC.

This rearrangement joins TRBV5-6 to TRBJ2-3; D may be TRBD2 (6 bases). This CDR3 region has 15 residues. CDR1 is SGHDT, CDR2 YYEEEE, per germline. Trimming removed 4 bases at V and 0 bases at J, with 12 bases between. The CDR3 is CASSQWGGSTDTQYF. For the CDR3, the DNA is TGTGCCAGCAGCCAGTGGGGAGGAAGCACAGATACGCAGTATTTT. Full variable domain (missing parts from reference TRBV5-6 and TRBJ2-3): DAGVTQSPTHLIKTRGQQVTLRCSPKSGHDTVSWYQQALGQGPQFIFQYYEEEERQRGNFPDRFSGHQFPNYSSELNVNALLLGDSALYLCASSQWGGSTDTQYFGPGTRLTVL.

The chain joins TRBV29-1 to TRBJ2-7, with 11 bases lining up with TRBD1. The germline V gene encodes CDR1 SQVTM and CDR2 ANQGSEA. The V segment lost 3 bases and the J segment 7 bases; nucleotides outside the gene matches: 5. The CDR3 is made up of 13 amino acids. The CDR3 is CSVDGQGAQEQYF. The DNA of the CDR3 is TGCAGCGTTGATGGACAGGGGGCCCAAGAGCAGTACTTC.

The chain links TRBV6-6 to TRBJ1-2; no clear D gene. Germline-derived CDR1 and CDR2 are MNHNY and SVGAGI (reference sequence). The CDR3 has 12 residues. V shed 7 bases and J shed 5 bases, with 11 bases lying between them. The CDR3 sequence is CASTENLYGYTF. The CDR3 DNA follows: TGTGCCAGCACTGAGAATCTTTATGGCTACACCTTC.

This clone was counted only a few times. The V gene is TRBV19, the J gene TRBJ1-5, with unresolved D. The CDR3 is 15 residues long. Per the germline V gene, CDR1 is LNHDA and CDR2 is SQIVND (reference sequence). The V and J ends lost 11 bases and 6 bases respectively, with 23 bases between them. CDR3 protein: CAVRGGGSKAQPQHF. The CDR3 region has the DNA TGTGCCGTTCGCGGAGGAGGGTCGAAGGCTCAGCCCCAGCATTTT.

This chain uses TRBV7-8 with TRBJ2-7; possibly TRBD1 for D (5 bases). Germline lookup yields CDR1 SGHVS and CDR2 FQNEAQ. The CDR3 is 13 amino acids. V lost 5 bases to trimming and J lost 3 bases, with 11 bases between them. The CDR3 coding sequence is TGTGCCAGCAGCCGGACAAGAGACTACGAGCAGTACTTC. Its protein is CASSRTRDYEQYF.

The CDR3 DNA sequence: TGCAGCGTTGATGACAGGACTCGCTCTGGAAACACCATATATTTT. It codes for CSVDDRTRSGNTIYF. The J gene is TRBJ1-3, the V gene TRBV29-1, with D possibly matching TRBD1 (6 bases). V lost 3 bases and J lost 0, with 12 bases in between. Germline CDR1 SQVTM, CDR2 ANQGSEA. The CDR3 sequence is 15 residues long. Complete variable domain (other parts from reference TRBV29-1 and TRBJ1-3): SAVISQKPSRDICQRGTSLTIQCQVDSQVTMMFWYRQQPGQSLTLIATANQGSEATYESGFVIDKFPISRPNLTFSTLTVSNMSPEDSSIYLCSVDDRTRSGNTIYFGEGSWLTVV.

The chain uses TRBV19 and TRBJ2-3; TRBD2 is a possible D gene (6 bases). Germline values: CDR1 LNHDA, CDR2 SQIVND (reference sequence). V shed 0 bases and J shed 4 bases, with 17 bases lying between them. This CDR3 comprises 17 residues. The CDR3 is CASSIDLGGLGADTQYF. The CDR3 nucleotides read TGTGCCAGTAGTATAGATCTCGGGGGATTGGGCGCAGATACGCAGTATTTT.

The chain links TRBV11-3 to TRBJ1-3, with D possibly being TRBD1 (5 bases). CDR1 and CDR2 (germline): SGHNT, YENEEA. The CDR3 has 13 amino acids. The V end was cut by 5 bases, the J end by 4 bases, with 9 bases between. The CDR3 nucleotides read TGTGCCAGCAGCCCAGGGTCCGGAAACACCATATATTTT. Translation gives CASSPGSGNTIYF.

Comment on this clone: The sample carries other DNA sequences with the same CDR3. The chain links TRBV29-1 to TRBJ2-1, with 7 bases matching TRBD1. V lost 7 bases and J lost 7; bases outside the gene matches: 10. CDR3 length: 13 amino acids. Germline V gene sequence: CDR1 SQVTM, CDR2 ANQGSEA. As DNA, the CDR3 is TGCAGCGGGGGGACAGCTACTGGTAATGAGCAGTTCTTC. Translating gives CSGGTATGNEQFF.

This rearrangement joins TRBV28 to TRBJ1-2; D may be TRBD1 (6 bases). Germline loops: CDR1 MDHEN, CDR2 SYDVKM. Trimming removed 5 bases from V and 5 bases from J, with 12 bases in between. CDR3 length: 13 residues. CDR3 bases: TGTGCCAGCAGTGTACAGGGTCGGTATGGCTACACCTTC. It codes for CASSVQGRYGYTF.

This clone was seen a handful of times. The chain employs TRBV2 and TRBJ1-1; D gene ambiguous. V dropped 1 base and J dropped 7 bases, with 19 bases sitting between them. This CDR3 is built from 16 residues. Germline assignment: CDR1 SNHLY and CDR2 FYNNEI. Here the CDR3 DNA reads TGTGCCAGCAGTGAAGGGCAGGCGAGGGAGGGTAGTGAAGCTTTCTTT. As protein: CASSEGQAREGSEAFF.

V is TRBV28 and J is TRBJ1-2; D uncertain. V was shortened by 8 bases and J by 1 base, with 5 bases between the two germline ends. The CDR3 has 11 amino acids. Germline V gene sequence: CDR1 MDHEN, CDR2 SYDVKM. CDR3 in DNA: TGTGCCAGCGGCCTTAACTATGGCTACACCTTC. Encoded protein: CASGLNYGYTF.

This chain's CDR3 is CSVALAVGNEQFF. CDR3 coding DNA: TGCAGCGTTGCACTAGCGGTTGGGAATGAGCAGTTCTTC. This chain joins TRBV29-1 and TRBJ2-1; TRBD2 matches 8 bases. The germline CDR1 and CDR2 sequences are SQVTM and ANQGSEA. V gave up 4 bases and J gave up 7 bases; unmatched junction bases: 6. This CDR3 is 13 amino acids long.